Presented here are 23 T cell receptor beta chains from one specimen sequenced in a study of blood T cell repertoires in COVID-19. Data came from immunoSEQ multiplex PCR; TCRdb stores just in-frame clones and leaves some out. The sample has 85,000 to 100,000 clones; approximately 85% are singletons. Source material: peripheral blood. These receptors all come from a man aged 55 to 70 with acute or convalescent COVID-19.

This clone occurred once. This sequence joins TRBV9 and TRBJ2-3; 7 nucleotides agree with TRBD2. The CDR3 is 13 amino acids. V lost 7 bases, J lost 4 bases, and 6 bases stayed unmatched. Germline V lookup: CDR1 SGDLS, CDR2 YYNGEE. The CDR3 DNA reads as TGTGCCAGCTGTCCCGGGGGGTCAGATACGCAGTATTTT. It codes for CASCPGGSDTQYF.

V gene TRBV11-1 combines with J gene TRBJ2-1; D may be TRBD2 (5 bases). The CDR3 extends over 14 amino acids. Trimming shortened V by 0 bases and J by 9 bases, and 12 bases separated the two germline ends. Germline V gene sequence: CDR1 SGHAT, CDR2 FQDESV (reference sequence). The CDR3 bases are TGTGCCAGCAGCTTAGCGCTGGACGGAGGTGAGCAGTTCTTC. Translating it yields CASSLALDGGEQFF.

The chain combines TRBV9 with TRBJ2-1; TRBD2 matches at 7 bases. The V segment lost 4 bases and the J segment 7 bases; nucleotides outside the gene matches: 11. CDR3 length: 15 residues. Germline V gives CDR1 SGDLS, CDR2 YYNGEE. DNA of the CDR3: TGTGCCAGCAGCCTGAGGCGGGAGCGAATGAATGAGCAGTTCTTC. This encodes CASSLRRERMNEQFF. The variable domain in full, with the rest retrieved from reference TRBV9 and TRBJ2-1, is DSGVTQTPKHLITATGQRVTLRCSPRSGDLSVYWYQQSLDQGLQFLIQYYNGEERAKGNILERFSAQQFPDLHSELNLSSLELGDSALYFCASSLRRERMNEQFFGPGTRLTVL.

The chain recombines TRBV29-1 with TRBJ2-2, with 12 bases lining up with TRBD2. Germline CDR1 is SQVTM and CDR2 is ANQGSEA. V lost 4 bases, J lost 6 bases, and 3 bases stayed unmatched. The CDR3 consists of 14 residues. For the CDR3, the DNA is TGCAGCGTTGGGCCTAGCGGGGGGGCCGGGGAGCTGTTTTTT. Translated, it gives CSVGPSGGAGELFF.

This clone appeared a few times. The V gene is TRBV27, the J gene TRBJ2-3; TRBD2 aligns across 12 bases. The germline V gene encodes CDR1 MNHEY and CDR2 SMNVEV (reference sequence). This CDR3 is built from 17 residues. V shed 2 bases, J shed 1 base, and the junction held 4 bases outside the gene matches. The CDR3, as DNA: TGTGCCAGCAGTTTAACTAGCGGGAGGAGAGGCACAGATACGCAGTATTTT. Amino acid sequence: CASSLTSGRRGTDTQYF.

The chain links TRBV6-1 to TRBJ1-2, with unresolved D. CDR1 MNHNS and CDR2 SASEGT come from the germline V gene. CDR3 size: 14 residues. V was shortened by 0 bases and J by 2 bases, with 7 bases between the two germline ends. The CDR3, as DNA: TGTGCCAGCAGTGAAGCGGCGGGGAACTATGGCTACACCTTC. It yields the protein CASSEAAGNYGYTF.

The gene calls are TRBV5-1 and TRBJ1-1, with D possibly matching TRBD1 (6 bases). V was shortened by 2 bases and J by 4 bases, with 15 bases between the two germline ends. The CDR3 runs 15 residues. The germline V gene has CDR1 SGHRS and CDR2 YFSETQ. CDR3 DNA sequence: TGCGCCAGCAGCTTTTACAGGGCCCGAGGCACTGAAGCTTTCTTT. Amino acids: CASSFYRARGTEAFF.

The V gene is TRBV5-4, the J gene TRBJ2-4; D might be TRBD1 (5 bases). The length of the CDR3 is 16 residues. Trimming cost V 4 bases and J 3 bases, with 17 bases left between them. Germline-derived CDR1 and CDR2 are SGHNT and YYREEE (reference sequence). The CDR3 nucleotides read TGTGCCAGCAGCCCCGGAATTCAGGGCGGCAAAAACATTCAGTACTTC. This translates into CASSPGIQGGKNIQYF.

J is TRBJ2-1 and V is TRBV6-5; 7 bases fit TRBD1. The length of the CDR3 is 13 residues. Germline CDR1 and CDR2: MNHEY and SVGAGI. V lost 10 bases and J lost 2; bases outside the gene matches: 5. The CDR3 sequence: CATTGQAYNEQFF. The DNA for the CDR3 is TGTGCCACCACCGGACAGGCCTACAATGAGCAGTTCTTC.

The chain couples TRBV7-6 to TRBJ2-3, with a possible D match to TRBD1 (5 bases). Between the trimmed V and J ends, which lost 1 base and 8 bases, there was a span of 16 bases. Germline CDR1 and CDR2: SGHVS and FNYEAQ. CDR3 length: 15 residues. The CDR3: CASSLGPRASGTQYF. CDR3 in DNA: TGTGCCAGCAGCTTAGGTCCCAGGGCCTCAGGTACGCAGTATTTT.

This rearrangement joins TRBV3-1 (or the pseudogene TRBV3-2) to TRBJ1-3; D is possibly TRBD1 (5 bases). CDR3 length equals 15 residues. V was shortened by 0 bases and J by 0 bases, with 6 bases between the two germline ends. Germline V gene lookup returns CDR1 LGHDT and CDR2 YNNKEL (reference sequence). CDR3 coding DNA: TGTGCCAGCAGCCAAGATAGGGGCTCTGGAAACACCATATATTTT. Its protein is CASSQDRGSGNTIYF.

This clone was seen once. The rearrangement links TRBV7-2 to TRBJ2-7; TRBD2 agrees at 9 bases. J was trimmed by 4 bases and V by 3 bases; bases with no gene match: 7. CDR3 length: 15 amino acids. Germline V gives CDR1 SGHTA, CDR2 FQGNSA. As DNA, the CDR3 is TGTGCCAGCAGCTTCGTAGCGGGAGTTTCTTACGAGCAGTACTTC. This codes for CASSFVAGVSYEQYF.

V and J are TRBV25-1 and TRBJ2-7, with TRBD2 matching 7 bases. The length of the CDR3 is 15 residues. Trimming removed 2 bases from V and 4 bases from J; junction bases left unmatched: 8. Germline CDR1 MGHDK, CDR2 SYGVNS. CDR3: CASSEGTAGGYEQYF. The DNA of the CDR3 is TGTGCCAGCAGTGAAGGAACAGCCGGGGGGTACGAGCAGTACTTC.

The CDR3 DNA is TGTGCCAGCAGTTGGGGGACAGGGCCCTACGAGCAGTACTTC. As protein: CASSWGTGPYEQYF. The chain links TRBV27 to TRBJ2-7; 9 nucleotides align to TRBD1. This CDR3 is 14 amino acids long. Per germline, CDR1 MNHEY and CDR2 SMNVEV (reference sequence). J lost 2 bases, V lost 4 bases, and 3 bases had no gene match.

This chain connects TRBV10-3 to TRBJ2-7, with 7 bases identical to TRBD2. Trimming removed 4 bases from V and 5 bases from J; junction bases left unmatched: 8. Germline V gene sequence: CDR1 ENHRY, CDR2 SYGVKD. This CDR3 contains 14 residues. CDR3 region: CAISVGRESHEQYF. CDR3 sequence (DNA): TGTGCCATCAGTGTTGGGAGGGAGTCCCACGAGCAGTACTTC.

The CDR3 nucleotides read TGTGCCTGTACCGGGACAGTCAGGGCCGGGGAGCTGTTTTTT. Amino acid sequence: CACTGTVRAGELFF. This chain joins TRBV19 and TRBJ2-2; 7 bases align to TRBD1. CDR3 length: 14 amino acids. The germline gives CDR1 LNHDA, CDR2 SQIVND (reference sequence). The J segment lost 6 bases and the V segment lost 11 bases, leaving 12 bases of the junction unmatched.

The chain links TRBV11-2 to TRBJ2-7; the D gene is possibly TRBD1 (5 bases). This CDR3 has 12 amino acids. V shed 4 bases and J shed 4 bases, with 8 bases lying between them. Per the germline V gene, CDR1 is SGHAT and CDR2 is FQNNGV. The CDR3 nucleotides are TGTGCCAGCAGCTCCGCAGGGTACGAGCAGTACTTC. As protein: CASSSAGYEQYF.

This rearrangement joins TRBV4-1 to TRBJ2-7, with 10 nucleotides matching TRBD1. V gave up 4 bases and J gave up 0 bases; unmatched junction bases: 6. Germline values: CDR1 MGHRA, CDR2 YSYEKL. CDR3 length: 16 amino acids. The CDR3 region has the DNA TGCGCCAGCAGCCTAACCGGGACAGGGGCCTCCTACGAGCAGTACTTC. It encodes CASSLTGTGASYEQYF.

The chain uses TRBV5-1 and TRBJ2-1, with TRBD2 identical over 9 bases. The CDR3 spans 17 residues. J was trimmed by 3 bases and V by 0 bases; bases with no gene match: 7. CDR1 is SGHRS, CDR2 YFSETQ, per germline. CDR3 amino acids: CASSLVLGTSFYNEQFF. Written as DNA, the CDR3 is TGCGCCAGCAGCTTGGTTCTCGGGACTAGCTTCTACAATGAGCAGTTCTTC.

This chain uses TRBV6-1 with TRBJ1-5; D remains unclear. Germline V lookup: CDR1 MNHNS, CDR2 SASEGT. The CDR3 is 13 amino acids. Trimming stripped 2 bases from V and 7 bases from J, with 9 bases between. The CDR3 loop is CASSELGSQPQHF. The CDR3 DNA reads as TGTGCCAGCAGTGAATTAGGGAGCCAGCCCCAGCATTTT.

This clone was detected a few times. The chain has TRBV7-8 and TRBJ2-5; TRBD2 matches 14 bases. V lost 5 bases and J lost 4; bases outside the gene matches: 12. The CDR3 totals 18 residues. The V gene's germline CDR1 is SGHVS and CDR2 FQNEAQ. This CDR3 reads CASSLTQTSGGALETQYF. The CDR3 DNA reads TGTGCCAGCAGCCTGACACAGACTAGCGGGGGGGCCCTAGAGACCCAGTACTTC.

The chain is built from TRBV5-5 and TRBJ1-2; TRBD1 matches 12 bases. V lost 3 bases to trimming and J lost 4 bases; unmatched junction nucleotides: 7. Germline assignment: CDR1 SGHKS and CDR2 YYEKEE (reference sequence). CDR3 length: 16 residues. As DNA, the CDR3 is TGTGCCAGCAGCTCAACCGGGACAGGGGGCGGCTATGGCTACACCTTC. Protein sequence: CASSSTGTGGGYGYTF.

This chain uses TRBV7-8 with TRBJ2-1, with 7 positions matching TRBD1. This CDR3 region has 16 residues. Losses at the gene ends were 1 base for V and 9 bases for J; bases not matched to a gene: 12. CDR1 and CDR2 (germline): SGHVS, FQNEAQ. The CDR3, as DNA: TGTGCCAGCAGCTTAGTACTACAGGGGCTATTGGGTGAGCAGTTCTTC. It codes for CASSLVLQGLLGEQFF.